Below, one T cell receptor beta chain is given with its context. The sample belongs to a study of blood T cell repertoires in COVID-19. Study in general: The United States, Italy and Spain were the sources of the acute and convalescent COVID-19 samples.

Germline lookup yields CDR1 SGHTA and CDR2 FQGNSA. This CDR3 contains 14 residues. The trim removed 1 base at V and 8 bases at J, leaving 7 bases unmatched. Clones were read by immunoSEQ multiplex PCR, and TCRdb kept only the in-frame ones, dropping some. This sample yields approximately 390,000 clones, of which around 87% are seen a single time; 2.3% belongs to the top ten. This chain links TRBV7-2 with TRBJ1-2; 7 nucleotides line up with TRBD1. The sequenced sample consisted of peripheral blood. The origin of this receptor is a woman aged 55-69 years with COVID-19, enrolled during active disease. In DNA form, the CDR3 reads TGTGCCAGCAGCTTAGTAAGAGGGGGCAAGGGCTACACCTTC. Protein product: CASSLVRGGKGYTF. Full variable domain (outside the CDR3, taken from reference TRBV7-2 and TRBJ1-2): GAGVSQSPSNKVTEKGKDVELRCDPISGHTALYWYRQSLGQGLEFLIYFQGNSAPDKSGLPSDRFSAERTGGSVSTLTIQRTQQEDSAVYLCASSLVRGGKGYTFGSGTRLTVV.